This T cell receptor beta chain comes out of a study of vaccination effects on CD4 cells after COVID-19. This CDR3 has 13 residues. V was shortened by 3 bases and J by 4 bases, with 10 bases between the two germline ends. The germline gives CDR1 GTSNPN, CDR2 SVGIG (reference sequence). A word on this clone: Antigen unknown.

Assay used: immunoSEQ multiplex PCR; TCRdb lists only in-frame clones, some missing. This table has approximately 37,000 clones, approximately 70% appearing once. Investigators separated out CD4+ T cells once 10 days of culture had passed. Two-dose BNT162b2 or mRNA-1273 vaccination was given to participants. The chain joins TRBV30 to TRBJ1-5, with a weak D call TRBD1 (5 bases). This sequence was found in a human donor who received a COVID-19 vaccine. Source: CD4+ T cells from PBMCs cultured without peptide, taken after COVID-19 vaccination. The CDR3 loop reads CAWSVRENQPQHF. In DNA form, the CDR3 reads TGTGCCTGGAGCGTCAGGGAGAATCAGCCCCAGCATTTT.